The rows below give T cell receptor beta chains drawn from one sample of a study of cytomegalovirus exposure and HLA in healthy donors. TCRdb's table, derived via immunoSEQ multiplex PCR, lists solely in-frame clones and lacks some. The sample contains some 150,000 clones, roughly 91% of which appear only once. The sample was PBMCs. Every receptor here comes from a man in his late teens or twenties in good health and CMV-seronegative. CDR3s include the opening cysteine and the closing phenylalanine or tryptophan. D genes are given only for firm matches. Clone size is shown for a subset of rows, as once, few, many or a class of expanded clone.

NA	many	TRBJ1-1	TRBV2	TGTGCCAGCAGTGATTTAGGGGACACTGAAGCTTTCTTT	CASSDLGDTEAFF
TRBD1	few	TRBJ1-2	TRBV27	TGTGCCAGCGGCCCGGGACAGGGAGTGCTTGGCTACACCTTC	CASGPGQGVLGYTF
NA	NA	TRBJ2-2	TRBV5-1	TGCGCCAGCAGCGTCGGACAACACACCGGGGAGCTGTTTTTT	CASSVGQHTGELFF
TRBD2	once	TRBJ2-1	TRBV28	TGTGCCAGCAGTACGGGGCTAGCGGGAGGGCCCCGGCAGTTCTTC	CASSTGLAGGPRQFF
TRBD2	NA	TRBJ2-1	TRBV18	TGTGCCAGCTCACTACTAGCGGGAGAAGGGAATGAGCAGTTCTTC	CASSLLAGEGNEQFF
TRBD1	NA	TRBJ1-2	TRBV6-5	TGTGCCAGCAGTCAGACAGGGCAGTATGGCTACACCTTC	CASSQTGQYGYTF
TRBD1	once	TRBJ2-2	TRBV28	TGTGCCAGCAGCCCGGGACAGGGCACCGGGGAGCTGTTTTTT	CASSPGQGTGELFF
TRBD1	few	TRBJ1-2	TRBV6-1	TGTGCCAGCAACCAGCCGGGACAGATCTATGGCTACACCTTC	CASNQPGQIYGYTF
NA	NA	TRBJ1-4	TRBV6-5	TGTGCCAGCAGTTACTCGAGACAGGATAATGAAAAACTGTTTTTT	CASSYSRQDNEKLFF
NA	NA	TRBJ2-5	TRBV6-5	TGTGCCAGCACCCCGTGGGGGCTTAGTCAAGAGACCCAGTACTTC	CASTPWGLSQETQYF
TRBD2	NA	TRBJ2-7	TRBV14	TGTGCCAGCAGCCAAGGACTAGCGGGGGGATACGAGCAGTACTTC	CASSQGLAGGYEQYF
TRBD1	NA	TRBJ1-1	TRBV5-1	TGCGCCAGCAGCTTGGGGATCAGACCGAACAGGGGAAACACTGAAGCTTTCTTT	CASSLGIRPNRGNTEAFF
NA	NA	TRBJ1-1	TRBV7-9	TGTGCCAGCAGCTTAGCGCAAGGGGATAGAACTGAAGCTTTCTTT	CASSLAQGDRTEAFF
NA	NA	TRBJ1-6	TRBV4-1	TGCGCCAGCAGCCAAGACCATTCGGGGGGGATGCAGACACCCCTCCACTTT	CASSQDHSGGMQTPLHF
TRBD2	NA	TRBJ2-3	TRBV5-1	TGCGCCAGCAGCTTGGGACTAGCGGTGAGCACAGATACGCAGTATTTT	CASSLGLAVSTDTQYF
NA	NA	TRBJ2-3	TRBV10-1	TGCGCCAGCAGTCGGGTGAGCACAGATACGCAGTATTTT	CASSRVSTDTQYF
NA	once	TRBJ2-5	TRBV5-1	TGCGCCAGCTTTTACGGAGGGATGTCCGAGACCCAGTACTTC	CASFYGGMSETQYF
NA	once	TRBJ1-2	TRBV6-1	TGTGCCAGCAGTGAATCCCTAGGGACAAGTTATGGCTACACCTTC	CASSESLGTSYGYTF
NA	NA	TRBJ1-3	TRBV29-1	TGCAGCGCAAAAGCGGGAGCTGGAAACACCATATATTTT	CSAKAGAGNTIYF
TRBD2	NA	TRBJ2-3	TRBV18	TGTGCCAGCTCACTGTTTGTTAGCGGGAACCCTACAGATACGCAGTATTTT	CASSLFVSGNPTDTQYF
NA	NA	TRBJ1-2	TRBV28	TGTGCCAGCAGACATTCGGCGGGTTACTATGGCTACACCTTC	CASRHSAGYYGYTF
TRBD2	NA	TRBJ2-1	TRBV6-5	TGTGCCAGCAGTCAGACTAGCGCGTACAATGAGCAGTTCTTC	CASSQTSAYNEQFF
NA	NA	TRBJ2-2	TRBV5-1	TGCGCCAGCAGCTTGAGGGGAAGCACCGGGGAGCTGTTTTTT	CASSLRGSTGELFF
TRBD2	NA	TRBJ2-4	TRBV28	TGTGCCAGCGGATCTAGCGGGGGGGCAACCAAAAACATTCAGTACTTC	CASGSSGGATKNIQYF